This TCR beta chain was found in a study of beta chain features in type 1 diabetes. Overall study findings and caveats: There was no resolution here of whether HLA type influences TCRB rearrangement. Shorter TCRB CDR3s, moderately but significantly so, marked every one of the four CD4+ subsets in Type 1 diabetes patients. Researchers caution that PCR might favor shorter templates, equally among patients and controls.

Notes on this clone: Its antigen is not identified.

Reverse transcription of all isolated RNA meant that expressed TCRB transcripts were sequenced. Generated by immunoSEQ multiplex PCR, the TCRdb table keeps only in-frame clones and is missing some. The data contain some 270,000 clones, about 8% of them singletons. The purity of all sorted populations exceeded 95%. The CDR3 is 15 amino acids. In germline, CDR1 is SGHDT, CDR2 YYEEEE. Trimming removed 3 bases from V and 8 bases from J; junction bases left unmatched: 11. V gene TRBV5-6 combines with J gene TRBJ1-2; 9 positions match TRBD1. This receptor was obtained from a woman younger than 35 in good health. Source material: central memory CD4+ T cells from blood. CDR3: CASSWTKGTGTGYTF. DNA of the CDR3: TGTGCCAGCAGCTGGACTAAGGGGACAGGGACCGGCTACACCTTC.